This TCR beta chain was documented in a study of long-term antiretroviral therapy in people with HIV. The immunoSEQ assay was v3.0, run at survey level. Profiling relied on immunoSEQ multiplex PCR, and the TCRdb table lists in-frame clones only, not all of them. Of over 25,000 clones in the sample, over 70% are singletons; the top ten hold 5.5%. Germline CDR1 and CDR2: LNHDA and SQIVND (reference sequence). The CDR3 contains 15 residues. Trimming removed 4 bases from V and 4 bases from J; junction bases left unmatched: 6. This TCR was recovered from a woman aged 25 to 39 with HIV. This chain connects TRBV19 to TRBJ2-1; 8 nucleotides match TRBD1. The material sequenced was unsorted PBMCs, taken 1.1 years before starting antiretroviral therapy. The CDR3 region has the DNA TGTGCCAGTAGTAGATCCAGGGGGCGATACAATGAGCAGTTCTTC. This translates into CASSRSRGRYNEQFF.